This T cell receptor beta chain was captured in a study of identical twins (dated by TCRdb to 2016 to 2017). For context, the study as a whole: To test whether fetal clonotypes persist, the study used deep sequencing on TCR alpha and beta repertoires from monozygotic twins, unrelated adults of various ages, and cord blood. Replicate twin experiments were performed at different times using different library preparation protocols to rule out contamination.

This clonotype was seen repeatedly, ten times or more. Its antigen is not yet known. No quality values exist for individual bases; no much larger clone is one base distant. CDR1 and CDR2, per the germline V gene, are SGHDT and YYEEEE. Including the terminal cysteine and phenylalanine, the CDR3 comprises 14 residues. CDR3 DNA is the only sequence kept; it has 42 bases, read in frame from the first base. Trimming leaves V shorter by 3 bases and J shorter by 8 bases, with the junction holding 6 bases beyond the gene matches. Only healthy Caucasian donors were included. Miltenyi CD45RO+ enrichment and human naive T-cell isolation kits were used to isolate memory (CD45RO+) and naive T cells from PBMC. Points the paper makes about the study in general: Out-of-frame TCR alpha sequences shared between twins showed an excess of low generation-probability sequences compared with coincidental sharing between unrelated individuals. Zero-insertion analyses could be partly confounded by invariant T cells such as MAIT and iNKT, although diverse VJ usage argued against such confounding for most clonotypes. Excess twin sharing in beta out-of-frame sequences was weaker because fewer shared sequences lowered the signal-to-noise ratio. Because the same donors could not be followed over many years, the conclusions depended on cross-sectional statistical analysis. Abundant cord blood beta clonotypes had fewer insertions, young adult naive repertoires showed a similar but weaker trend, and memory repertoires showed no such trend. In monozygotic twins, recombination models systematically underestimated out-of-frame TCR alpha sharing, but the models matched the sharing seen between unrelated individuals.

Libraries were constructed by 5' RACE. Sequencing relied on an Illumina HiSeq 2000. A universal primer binding site was added through template switching, and the final cDNA carried a unique molecular identifier so that TCR cDNA molecules could be counted accurately. Specific primers in the conserved constant-segment region were used to synthesize first-strand cDNA for the TCR alpha and beta chains. To control for contamination, every cDNA library carried two barcodes: a SMART-Mk sample barcode plus Illumina barcodes. Two successive PCR steps introduced TruSeq adapter sequences along with Illumina sample barcodes. TCR alpha and beta cDNA libraries were sequenced on the Illumina HiSeq platform with custom primers. Per the authors' processing: Raw reads were processed with MiGEC to extract unique molecular identifiers, and MiXCR was used to determine CDR3 positions. Recombination models were inferred per individual with the repgenHMM and IGoR tools using an EM algorithm. The analysis of shared clonotypes was done with the tcR package in R, with sharing normalized by the product of cloneset sizes. To study raw recombination free of thymic and clonal selection effects, out-of-frame nonproductive sequences were analyzed. Clones were called with MiXCR by TCRdb after fastp trimmed the public reads at Q25, and only in-frame beta chains were retained. One record per CDR3 amino acid sequence lists the most common genes and DNA. The V and J calls reflect TCRdb's pipeline rather than the authors' work. Here the sample has 140,000 to 150,000 distinct CDR3 sequences; roughly 3.3% occur a single time. The top ten clonotypes cover 8.1% of the sample.

The sequence is built from TRBV5-6 and TRBJ2-1, and 9 junction bases match TRBD1. The sequence was obtained from a man younger than 35 in good health. Sequenced sample: memory T cells sorted from blood. The label giving this sample's cell subset or site can be read as: CD45RO+ enriched T cells. The CDR3 amino acid sequence is: CASSYGTGQYEQFF. Read as DNA, the sequence is TGTGCCAGCAGCTATGGGACAGGGCAATATGAGCAGTTCTTC.